A selection of T cell receptor beta chains follows, all from one sample in a study of T cell changes during pregnancy in multiple sclerosis. TCRdb's copy holds only in-frame clones and misses some; the assay was immunoSEQ multiplex PCR. The sample gives about 41,000 clones, more than 85% of which show up once; 6.5% to 8.5% is in the top ten. The sample was CD8+ T cells from peripheral blood mononuclear cells, taken in the third trimester of pregnancy. These receptors were taken from a female donor with multiple sclerosis, enrolled in a pregnancy study. Both conserved end residues are part of each CDR3. Fields, in order: J gene, CDR3 length, D gene, V gene, CDR3 protein. The D gene is left open where the match is weak.

>TRBJ1-4|17|NA|TRBV7-9
CASSLAPGKTTNEKLFF
>TRBJ1-2|15|NA|TRBV7-8
CASSQRTDRFYGYTF
>TRBJ2-3|16|TRBD1|TRBV27
CASSPRTGGIGDTQYF
>TRBJ2-7|17|NA|TRBV5-8
CASPLDSGDFYSYEQYF
>TRBJ2-7|13|NA|TRBV11-3
CASSLGAVGEQYF
>TRBJ2-7|16|TRBD2|TRBV9
CASSAGLAGGGYEQYF
>TRBJ2-2|13|NA|TRBV5-4
CASSRGGIGELFF
>TRBJ1-1|13|NA|TRBV29-1
CSVEAGEDTEAFF
>TRBJ1-4|13|TRBD1|TRBV30
CACGTGVNEKLFF
>TRBJ2-1|14|NA|TRBV7-9
CASSLRQDYNEQFF
>TRBJ2-5|14|TRBD1|TRBV19
CASSERGLGETQYF
>TRBJ2-1|13|TRBD2|TRBV6-4
CASSDGERGQQFF
>TRBJ2-6|15|TRBD1|TRBV19
CASSKQGAGANVLTF
>TRBJ1-1|11|NA|TRBV5-1
CASTAGTEAFF
>TRBJ2-3|15|NA|TRBV28
CASSLIASGTDTQYF
>TRBJ2-6|19|NA|TRBV5-6
CASSWEPGRRASGANVLTF